A selection of T cell receptor beta chains follows, all from one sample in a study of CD8 T cells in Susac syndrome. TCRdb fed the immunoSEQ multiplex PCR reads into MiXCR, producing one record per CDR3 protein. The sample has around 200,000 distinct CDR3 sequences, approximately 96% seen once. Sequencing input: CD4+ T cells from PBMCs. The source is a human donor with multiple sclerosis. Each CDR3 is given with its conserved first and last residue. The order of the fields is CDR3 length, clone size, V gene, CDR3 protein. Size values are once, few and many counts, or a class for expanded clones, and some rows have none.

length: 15
size: NA
V: TRBV9
CDR3: CASSVDGSPNREQFF

length: 15
size: NA
V: TRBV28
CDR3: CASSLGGVLSYEQYF

length: 14
size: NA
V: TRBV6-5
CDR3: CASSRQVSGREQYF

length: 13
size: NA
V: TRBV20-1
CDR3: CSAPTSSYNEQFF

length: 15
size: NA
V: TRBV20-1
CDR3: CSATKVQGGNQPQHF

length: 13
size: once
V: TRBV27
CDR3: CASRLTSLQTQYF

length: 14
size: NA
V: TRBV15
CDR3: CATRAGVSYNEQFF

length: 13
size: NA
V: TRBV19
CDR3: CASRPQGTDGYTF

length: 11
size: NA
V: TRBV20-1
CDR3: CSARKSTEAFF

length: 13
size: NA
V: TRBV7-9
CDR3: CASSLAGDSPLHF

length: 17
size: NA
V: TRBV23-1
CDR3: CASSQFHRQDYNSPLHF

length: 13
size: NA
V: TRBV6-6
CDR3: CASRWTGGYEQYF

length: 12
size: NA
V: TRBV19
CDR3: CASSSPADGYTF

length: 14
size: NA
V: TRBV6-5
CDR3: CASSSRGSQDTQYF

length: 12
size: NA
V: TRBV12-5
CDR3: CASGRGDNEQFF

length: 15
size: once
V: TRBV9
CDR3: CASSVAQDSYNEQFF

length: 14
size: NA
V: TRBV20-1
CDR3: CSASDEHDTDTQYF

length: 16
size: NA
V: TRBV29-1
CDR3: CSVVWKEFTLNTEAFF

length: 14
size: NA
V: TRBV5-6
CDR3: CASSPLDRPYEQYF

length: 15
size: NA
V: TRBV2
CDR3: CASSEEWGGNQPQHF

length: 14
size: NA
V: TRBV7-7
CDR3: CASSPGPTRGTQYF

length: 16
size: NA
V: TRBV2
CDR3: CASSEIGGAGNQPQHF

length: 16
size: NA
V: TRBV20-1
CDR3: CSARDPRDGQTGEQYF

length: 12
size: NA
V: TRBV30
CDR3: CAWAQGAYEQYF

length: 15
size: NA
V: TRBV3-1
CDR3: CASSQVGDRVSPLHF

length: 14
size: once
V: TRBV11-2
CDR3: CASSLTEAEATQYF

length: 15
size: NA
V: TRBV5-1
CDR3: CASRDRPTTTYEQYF

length: 14
size: NA
V: TRBV7-2
CDR3: CASSPVQGLYEQYF

length: 15
size: NA
V: TRBV24-1
CDR3: CATRSTGPKGEGYTF